This TCR beta chain was sequenced during a study of blood T cell repertoires in COVID-19. This CDR3 spans 14 amino acids. Germline values: CDR1 MDHEN, CDR2 SYDVKM. Between the trimmed V and J ends, which lost 4 bases and 4 bases, there was a span of 14 bases. Profiled with immunoSEQ multiplex PCR; TCRdb holds only in-frame clones, not every one. The sample records about 22,000 clones, 75% to 90% being singletons. The sequence derives from an elderly man with active or convalescent COVID-19. Sequenced input: peripheral blood. The V gene is TRBV28, the J gene TRBJ2-7; the D is unclear. The CDR3 sequence: CASSSTELMYEQYF. In DNA, the CDR3 is TGTGCCAGCAGTTCTACCGAGCTTATGTACGAGCAGTACTTC.